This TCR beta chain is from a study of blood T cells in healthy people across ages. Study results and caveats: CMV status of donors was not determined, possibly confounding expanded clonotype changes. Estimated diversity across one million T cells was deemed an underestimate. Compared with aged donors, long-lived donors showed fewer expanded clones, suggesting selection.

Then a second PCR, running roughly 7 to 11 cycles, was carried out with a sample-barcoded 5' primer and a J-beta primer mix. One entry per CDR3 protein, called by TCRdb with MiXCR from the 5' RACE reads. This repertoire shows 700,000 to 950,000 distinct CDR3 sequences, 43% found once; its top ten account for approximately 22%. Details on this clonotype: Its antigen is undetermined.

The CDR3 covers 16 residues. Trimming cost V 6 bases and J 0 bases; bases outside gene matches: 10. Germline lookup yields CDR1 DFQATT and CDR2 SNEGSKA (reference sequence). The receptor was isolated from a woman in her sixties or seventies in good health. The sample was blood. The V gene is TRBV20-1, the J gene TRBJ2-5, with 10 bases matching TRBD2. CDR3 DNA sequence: TGCAGTGCCCGAAACCCACTAGCGGGAAACCAAGAGACCCAGTACTTC. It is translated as CSARNPLAGNQETQYF.